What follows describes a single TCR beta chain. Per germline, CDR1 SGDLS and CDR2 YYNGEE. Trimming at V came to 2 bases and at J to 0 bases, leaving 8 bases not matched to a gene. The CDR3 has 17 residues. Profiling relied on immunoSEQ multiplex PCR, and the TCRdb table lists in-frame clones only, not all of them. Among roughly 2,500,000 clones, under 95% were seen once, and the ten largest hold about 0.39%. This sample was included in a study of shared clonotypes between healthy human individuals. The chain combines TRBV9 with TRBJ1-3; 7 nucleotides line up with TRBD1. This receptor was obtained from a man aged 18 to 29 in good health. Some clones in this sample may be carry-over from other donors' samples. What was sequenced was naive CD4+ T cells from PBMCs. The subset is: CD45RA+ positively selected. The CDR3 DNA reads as TGTGCCAGCAGCGTTCAGGGGGGGCCCAACTCTGGAAACACCATATATTTT. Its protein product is CASSVQGGPNSGNTIYF. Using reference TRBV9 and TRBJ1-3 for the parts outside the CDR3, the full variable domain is DSGVTQTPKHLITATGQRVTLRCSPRSGDLSVYWYQQSLDQGLQFLIQYYNGEERAKGNILERFSAQQFPDLHSELNLSSLELGDSALYFCASSVQGGPNSGNTIYFGEGSWLTVV.